This T cell receptor (beta chain) originates from a study of blood T cell repertoires in COVID-19. Authors' methods: Reference gene primers were amplified, and this amplification served to estimate nucleated cell counts. Clones were read by immunoSEQ multiplex PCR, and TCRdb kept only the in-frame ones, dropping some. V and J calls plus clone size are reproduced from that table; the DNA served to infer D and trimming. In the table there are roughly 310,000 clones, about nine tenths of which are singletons. Across about 22 US areas, participants ranged in age from roughly 18 to 95 years. Self-reported history from a screening survey and questionnaire set each donor's cohort. Donors of Cohort 3 who recovered were those that had two negative PCRs, clearance, or symptom resolution. Sequenced material: PBMCs or T cells enriched from blood (not recorded which). The clonotype was recovered from a woman in her forties who had recovered from COVID-19.

CDR3: CASRPPGNFIQYF. The CDR3 nucleotides are TGTGCCAGCCGACCTCCGGGAAACTTCATTCAGTACTTC. J is TRBJ2-4 and V is TRBV27; a weak D match, TRBD2 (5 bases). Looked up from germline, CDR1 is MNHEY and CDR2 is SMNVEV (reference sequence). V lost 8 bases, J lost 9 bases, and 17 bases lay in between. There are 13 residues in the CDR3.